Below are 2 T cell receptor beta chains sequenced from a single sample in a study of cytomegalovirus exposure and HLA in healthy donors. Libraries were prepared by immunoSEQ multiplex PCR; TCRdb keeps only in-frame clonotypes and omits some of them. The data contain some 170,000 clones, around 82% of them singletons. The specimen was PBMCs. The source is a man aged 25 to 40 in good health and CMV-seropositive.

The J gene is TRBJ2-1, the V gene TRBV5-1; the D gene is possibly TRBD2 (5 bases). The CDR3 extends over 16 amino acids. Trimming took off 2 bases at V and 0 bases at J, with 12 bases between the two ends. CDR1 is SGHRS and CDR2 is YFSETQ in the germline V gene. The CDR3 bases are TGCGCCAGCAGCTTCGGACTCACGAGCTCCTACAATGAGCAGTTCTTC. It specifies CASSFGLTSSYNEQFF.

The genes are TRBV28 and TRBJ2-5; TRBD2 might be the D (5 bases). The CDR3 consists of 14 residues. The V and J ends lost 5 bases and 2 bases respectively, with 12 bases between them. The germline V gene has CDR1 MDHEN and CDR2 SYDVKM. CDR3 in amino acids: CASSAPTGQETQYF. The DNA for the CDR3 is TGTGCCAGCAGTGCCCCCACGGGGCAAGAGACCCAGTACTTC.